A selection of T cell receptor beta chains follows, all from one sample in a study of tumor-infiltrating lymphocytes in primary liver carcinoma. One entry per CDR3 protein results from TCRdb running MiXCR on the multiplex PCR reads. This sample has roughly 180,000 distinct CDR3 sequences; about 60% occur once, and the top ten carry approximately 68%. Source material: peripheral blood. The source is a man aged 35 to 55 with primary liver carcinoma and hepatitis B virus infection. The conserved cysteine and the conserved F or W are not part of the CDR3 here.

>TRBJ2-1|TRBV11-1
ASSLNYYNEQF
>TRBJ2-3|TRBV6-5
ASRSRDRGDTQY
>TRBJ1-1|TRBV6-5
ASRETGATEAF
>TRBJ1-1|TRBV12-3/TRBV12-4
ASSFGQGDTETF
>TRBJ2-1|TRBV29-1
SVEGRAGFYNEQF
>TRBJ2-7|TRBV6-2/TRBV6-3
ASSPFTATARPYEQY
>TRBJ2-7|TRBV6-5
ASSRTSGAYEQY
>TRBJ2-7|TRBV11-2
ASSLEFRFYEQY
>TRBJ1-3|TRBV11-1
ASSRNRGHGNTIY
>TRBJ1-6|TRBV6-6
VSSSDYNSPLH
>TRBJ2-1|TRBV29-1
SIEPLTSGTYNEHF
>TRBJ2-3|TRBV6-5
DSSLGTGSTDTQY
>TRBJ2-3|TRBV12-3/TRBV12-4
ASSRWTGATDTQY
>TRBJ2-2|TRBV4-1
ATSPLPSGELL
>TRBJ2-7|TRBV14
ASSQSGRGVEQY
>TRBJ2-4|TRBV4-1
TSSHHRDRGNKNIQY
>TRBJ1-5|TRBV18
ASSNRDRGGNQPQH
>TRBJ1-4|TRBV12-3/TRBV12-4
ASGLNEKLF
>TRBJ2-1|TRBV15
ATSRDLGYPYNEQF
>TRBJ2-7|TRBV11-2
ASSLAGLAGEYLSYEQY
>TRBJ2-7|TRBV11-2
ASSPIQQVYEQY
>TRBJ1-2|TRBV29-1
SVEDQAAEGGYT
>TRBJ2-7|TRBV6-6
ASSPDPAYEQY
>TRBJ2-1|TRBV11-1
ARSLLARHNEQF
>TRBJ2-1|TRBV6-1
AIKEGGGAPDQF
>TRBJ2-3|TRBV12-3/TRBV12-4
ASSWGGAEDTQY
>TRBJ2-1|TRBV6-6
ASSFGTGGGRSYNEQF
>TRBJ2-3|TRBV6-5
ASSFSGGVSTDTQY
>TRBJ2-2|TRBV7-8
ASSIRAAAGELF
>TRBJ2-3|TRBV11-2
ASSLGGFRDMQY
>TRBJ2-2|TRBV6-2/TRBV6-3
ASSYGGLPNTGELF
>TRBJ2-7|TRBV11-2
ANSFRVGVSYEQY
>TRBJ2-1|TRBV12-3/TRBV12-4
ASSFGEPPYNEQF
>TRBJ2-2|TRBV6-5
ASSPGAGGPGELF
>TRBJ2-7|TRBV6-5
ASSSRLVDYEQY
>TRBJ2-2|TRBV29-1
SVAGLGGSGVGTGELF
>TRBJ2-2|TRBV6-5
ASSFLAGNTGEMF
>TRBJ2-5|TRBV4-1
ASSQDMGGALETQY
>TRBJ1-6|TRBV11-1
ASSLGRDQNSPLH
>TRBJ2-1|TRBV12-3/TRBV12-4
ASSQGYNEQF
>TRBJ2-2|TRBV5-5
ARSLRGSNTGELF
>TRBJ2-3|TRBV6-2/TRBV6-3
ACCLGLASTDTQY
>TRBJ1-1|TRBV12-3/TRBV12-4
ASSQQGMGEAF
>TRBJ1-6|TRBV6-2/TRBV6-3
ASSYSTGGNSPLH
>TRBJ2-1|TRBV29-1
SVEAGPSSYNEQF
>TRBJ2-7|TRBV10-1
ASSPGTSGNYEQY
>TRBJ2-1|TRBV30
AWSPPYSPWEQF
>TRBJ2-1|TRBV5-4
ASSWGPSEQF
>TRBJ2-3|TRBV13
ASSPGLVGNPTDTQY
>TRBJ1-1|TRBV10-3
AIGRETFTEAF
>TRBJ2-7|TRBV4-2
ASSHPRGDEQY
>TRBJ2-1|TRBV11-2
ASSLLWGLGNEQF
>TRBJ1-5|TRBV11-2
ASSLKWGSNQPQH
>TRBJ2-2|TRBV11-2
AGSLAPGKLF
>TRBJ2-7|TRBV5-1
ASTPGQGSYYEQY
>TRBJ2-2|TRBV29-1
SVGTVITRELF
>TRBJ2-3|TRBV6-2/TRBV6-3
ASSRDNRDNTQY
>TRBJ1-5|TRBV6-1
ASSPLQTGASNQPQH
>TRBJ2-7|TRBV5-1
ASSGGTYYEQY